This T cell receptor beta chain was sequenced during a study of T cell responses to AZD1222 COVID-19 vaccine. As to this clone: Its antigen is currently unknown.

Trimming took 6 bases from V and 0 from J, leaving 6 bases between them. Per the germline V gene, CDR1 is MNHEY and CDR2 is SMNVEV (reference sequence). CDR3 length: 14 residues. Repertoires were generated with immunoSEQ multiplex PCR, while TCRdb's copy carries only in-frame clones and drops some. The sample holds fewer than 90,000 clones; over 80% are singletons and the top ten take roughly 10%. Study conclusions and caveats: White British donors predominated, females outnumbered males, and clonal diversity was possibly underestimated.

The chain combines TRBV27 with TRBJ1-6; unclear D gene. This clonotype originated in an adult who received the AZD1222 COVID-19 vaccine. This specimen was peripheral blood, taken 28 days after the second AZD1222 dose. The CDR3 reads CASRLSSYNSPLHF. CDR3 DNA: TGTGCCAGCAGGTTAAGCTCCTATAATTCACCCCTCCACTTT.